Following are 23 T cell receptor beta chains from one sample sequenced in a study of CD8 T cells in Susac syndrome. Reverse transcription used about 0.5 to 1 ug RNA and random hexamers. TCRdb reprocessed the immunoSEQ multiplex PCR reads with MiXCR, giving one entry per CDR3 protein. The sample includes approximately 110,000 distinct CDR3 sequences, about 95% seen only once; the top ten take 0.07% to 0.09%. Sequences were obtained from CD4+ T cells from PBMCs. These receptor sequences come from a human donor in good health.

The chain carries TRBV15 and TRBJ2-3, with D possibly TRBD2 on 6 matching bases. From germline, CDR1 is LNHNV and CDR2 YYDKDF (reference sequence). CDR3 length: 16 residues. V was pared by 0 bases and J by 5 bases, with 15 bases between. The CDR3 DNA reads TGTGCCACCAGCAGAGACTCCGGGACTTTGGGAGATACGCAGTATTTT. Its translation: CATSRDSGTLGDTQYF.

The chain links TRBV30 to TRBJ2-7; D gene uncertain. CDR1 and CDR2 (germline): GTSNPN, SVGIG (reference sequence). The CDR3 sequence is 13 residues long. The V gene lost 0 bases and the J gene lost 2 bases, with 8 bases spanning the gap. This CDR3 is CAWSVGLPYEQYF. CDR3 sequence (DNA): TGTGCCTGGAGTGTAGGGCTACCCTACGAGCAGTACTTC.

V usage is TRBV6-2 or TRBV6-3 and J usage is TRBJ2-1; D is ambiguous. CDR3 size: 13 residues. With 6 bases removed from V and 6 bases from J, the gap between germline ends came to 12 bases. Germline CDR1 reads MNHEY; CDR2 reads SVGEGT. CDR3: CASSPFSANEQFF. The CDR3 DNA reads as TGTGCCAGCAGCCCCTTTTCAGCCAATGAGCAGTTCTTC.

The rearrangement uses TRBV6-6 and TRBJ2-5; 12 nucleotides align to TRBD2. CDR1 and CDR2 (germline): MNHNY, SVGAGI (reference sequence). This CDR3 is built from 16 residues. Unmatched junction bases numbered 6, after V lost 4 bases and J lost 3 bases. CDR3 sequence: CASSWRLAGAKETQYF. CDR3 nucleotides: TGTGCCAGCAGTTGGAGACTAGCGGGAGCTAAAGAGACCCAGTACTTC.

V gene TRBV7-9 combines with J gene TRBJ1-1; D is perhaps TRBD1 (5 bases). The CDR3 consists of 14 residues. V lost 3 bases, J lost 1 base, and 9 bases lay in between. Germline V gene data show CDR1 as SEHNR and CDR2 as FQNEAQ (reference sequence). This CDR3 reads CASSFDRSNTEAFF. The CDR3 region has the DNA TGTGCCAGCAGCTTCGACAGATCGAACACTGAAGCTTTCTTT. The whole variable domain, filled in from reference TRBV7-9 and TRBJ1-1, reads DTGVSQNPRHKITKRGQNVTFRCDPISEHNRLYWYRQTLGQGPEFLTYFQNEAQLEKSRLLSDRFSAERPKGSFSTLEIQRTEQGDSAMYLCASSFDRSNTEAFFGQGTRLTVV.

The rearrangement links TRBV29-1 to TRBJ2-6; possibly TRBD1 for D (5 bases). The CDR3 loop spans 14 amino acids. Germline CDR1 SQVTM, CDR2 ANQGSEA. Trimming shortened V by 4 bases and J by 2 bases, and 9 bases separated the two germline ends. This CDR3 reads CSVVEGAGANVLTF. CDR3 coding DNA: TGCAGCGTTGTTGAAGGGGCTGGGGCCAACGTCCTGACTTTC.

The chain carries TRBV5-1 and TRBJ2-7; 8 bases map to TRBD2. The CDR3 is 15 residues long. CDR1 is SGHRS and CDR2 is YFSETQ in the germline V gene. With V trimmed by 0 bases and J by 2 bases, 4 bases remained unmatched. Here the CDR3 reads CASSLEPGGAYEQYF. The CDR3 nucleotides read TGCGCCAGCAGCTTGGAACCGGGAGGGGCCTACGAGCAGTACTTC.

The V gene is TRBV20-1, the J gene TRBJ2-5; D possibly corresponds to TRBD2 (6 bases). This CDR3 is built from 12 residues. The germline gives CDR1 DFQATT, CDR2 SNEGSKA (reference sequence). The V end was cut by 5 bases, the J end by 0 bases, with 7 bases between. The CDR3 region is CSAGTYQETQYF. The CDR3 region has the DNA TGCAGTGCTGGGACTTACCAAGAGACCCAGTACTTC.

V usage is TRBV5-1 and J usage is TRBJ2-6; D not resolved. Deletions cut 0 bases from V and 0 bases from J, with 10 bases between. Germline V CDR1 and CDR2: SGHRS, YFSETQ. The CDR3 runs to 17 residues. CDR3 sequence: CASSLAALRSGANVLTF. The CDR3 coding sequence is TGCGCCAGCAGCTTGGCCGCACTCCGCTCTGGGGCCAACGTCCTGACTTTC.

The chain uses TRBV9 and TRBJ2-7; 7 nucleotides align to TRBD1. Per the germline V gene, CDR1 is SGDLS and CDR2 is YYNGEE. CDR3 size: 13 residues. The junction had 1 base not matched to a gene; V was cut back by 3 bases and J by 1 base. The DNA for the CDR3 is TGTGCCAGCAGCGCCAGGGGGTCCTACGAGCAGTACTTC. Amino acid sequence: CASSARGSYEQYF.

This clonotype has just one count. The CDR3 sequence is CASSTGFMNTEAFF. Here the CDR3 DNA reads TGTGCCAGCAGCACAGGGTTCATGAACACTGAAGCTTTCTTT. This chain joins TRBV7-2 and TRBJ1-1; a possible D gene is TRBD1 (6 bases). V dropped 5 bases and J dropped 0 bases, with 10 bases sitting between them. This CDR3 contains 14 residues. Per the germline V gene, CDR1 is SGHTA and CDR2 is FQGNSA.

The chain links TRBV19 to TRBJ1-2; D not certain. V was shortened by 7 bases and J by 0 bases, with 12 bases between the two germline ends. Germline V gene data show CDR1 as LNHDA and CDR2 as SQIVND (reference sequence). This CDR3 has 14 residues. The CDR3 DNA reads TGTGCCAGTATTTCCCGGGAGACTAACTATGGCTACACCTTC. This encodes CASISRETNYGYTF.

This clonotype is a singleton in its sample. The chain is built from TRBV10-1 and TRBJ2-1; 10 nucleotides agree with TRBD2. Trimming at V came to 2 bases and at J to 11 bases, leaving 3 bases not matched to a gene. Germline V CDR1 and CDR2: WNHNN, SYGVQD (reference sequence). CDR3 length: 13 amino acids. The CDR3 sequence: CASSETSGTQQFF. The DNA of the CDR3 is TGCGCCAGCAGTGAGACTAGCGGGACCCAGCAGTTCTTC.

The chain employs TRBV7-9 and TRBJ2-6, with 7 bases aligning to TRBD1. This CDR3 region has 17 residues. The germline gives CDR1 SEHNR, CDR2 FQNEAQ (reference sequence). V lost 5 bases, J lost 2 bases, and 9 bases stayed unmatched. The CDR3 DNA follows: TGTGCCAGCAGCCAGCGACAGGGTTACCCTGGGGCCAACGTCCTGACTTTC. The encoded protein is CASSQRQGYPGANVLTF.

The chain is built from TRBV20-1 and TRBJ2-1, with TRBD2 matching 12 bases. This CDR3 comprises 15 residues. The J segment lost 8 bases and the V segment lost 6 bases, leaving 11 bases of the junction unmatched. CDR1 and CDR2 from the germline V gene are DFQATT and SNEGSKA (reference sequence). The CDR3: CSAPRRLAGGDEQFF. CDR3 nucleotides: TGCAGTGCCCCCCGGCGGCTAGCGGGAGGGGATGAGCAGTTCTTC.

This chain uses TRBV29-1 with TRBJ2-2, with D unclear. Per germline, CDR1 SQVTM and CDR2 ANQGSEA. The CDR3 has 13 amino acids. Between the trimmed V and J ends, which lost 5 bases and 4 bases, there was a span of 11 bases. The CDR3 region is CSVTVHLTGELFF. CDR3 coding DNA: TGCAGCGTTACCGTACACCTCACCGGGGAGCTGTTTTTT.

V usage is TRBV18 and J usage is TRBJ2-1, with D perhaps TRBD2 (5 bases). CDR1 is KGHSH and CDR2 is LQKENI in the germline V gene. The CDR3 sequence is 13 residues long. Trimming took off 8 bases at V and 2 bases at J, with 10 bases between the two ends. CDR3 protein: CASAQAAYNEQFF. CDR3 in DNA: TGTGCCAGCGCCCAAGCGGCCTACAATGAGCAGTTCTTC.

The gene calls are TRBV6-2 or TRBV6-3 and TRBJ1-1, with 8 bases identical to TRBD1. The trim removed 6 bases at V and 5 bases at J, leaving 2 bases unmatched. Germline loops: CDR1 MNHEY, CDR2 SVGEGT. The CDR3 spans 12 residues. CDR3 nucleotide sequence: TGTGCCAGCAGCCGGACAGGGACTGAAGCTTTCTTT. Protein: CASSRTGTEAFF.

This chain joins TRBV5-6 and TRBJ1-2; 7 positions match TRBD1. Germline V lookup: CDR1 SGHDT, CDR2 YYEEEE. The CDR3 consists of 13 residues. V was clipped by 1 base and J by 8 bases; unmatched bases: 5. The DNA of the CDR3 is TGTGCCAGCAGCTTGAGACAGGGAGACGGCTACACCTTC. Residues: CASSLRQGDGYTF.

This chain joins TRBV4-3 and TRBJ2-5; 7 bases fit TRBD2. Unmatched junction bases numbered 3, after V lost 1 base and J lost 4 bases. The CDR3 spans 14 residues. Germline CDR1 LGHNA, CDR2 YSLEER. The CDR3 bases are TGCGCCAGCAGCCAAGCCCCGGGGGGAGAGACCCAGTACTTC. This codes for CASSQAPGGETQYF.

V usage is TRBV7-8 and J usage is TRBJ2-1; 13 bases align to TRBD2. CDR1 and CDR2 (germline): SGHVS, FQNEAQ. CDR3 length: 16 amino acids. After removal of 0 bases from V and 9 bases from J, the junction contained 5 bases not matched to a gene. Here the CDR3 DNA reads TGTGCCAGCAGCTTAGCGCGGACTAGCGGGAGAGTTGAGCAGTTCTTC. It is translated as CASSLARTSGRVEQFF.

The rearrangement joins TRBV6-4 to TRBJ2-3; no clear D. The V gene lost 3 bases and the J gene lost 4 bases, with 8 bases spanning the gap. This CDR3 has 13 amino acids. CDR1 is MRHNA, CDR2 SNTAGT, per germline. CDR3 DNA: TGTGCCAGCAGTGAACTTGCGGCAGATACGCAGTATTTT. This codes for CASSELAADTQYF.

The chain has TRBV7-8 and TRBJ2-2; possibly TRBD2 for D (6 bases). Deletions cut 6 bases from V and 0 bases from J, with 11 bases between. CDR3 length: 15 amino acids. CDR1 and CDR2 from the germline V gene are SGHVS and FQNEAQ. The CDR3 region has the DNA TGTGCCAGCAGGGAGGGGACTTCGAACACCGGGGAGCTGTTTTTT. Amino acids: CASREGTSNTGELFF.